This T cell receptor beta chain was found in a study of shared clonotypes between healthy human individuals (dated by TCRdb to about 2020). Notes on the research overall: A couple of women and three men aged 18 to 49 years were included in the cohort. Blood TCR repertoires of 5 or 6 healthy adults were deeply sequenced to estimate repertoire size and the extent of clonotype sharing between individuals. Per donor, three plates each were used for CD4 naive and CD4 memory, two for CD8 naive, and one for CD8 memory. Leukapheresis yielded between about 0.85 and 9.5 billion PBMCs per donor. Different laboratories and diverse techniques were used to prepare libraries and sequence TCR repertoires, to increase sequencing depth and limit assay-specific biases. Study-level results and caveats: Larger estimated clonotype richness was generally found for naive subsets than for memory subsets. Clonotypes shared by all four sorted-subset donors showed higher generation probabilities than non-shared clonotypes. Pairwise subsampling indicated that sequencing depth was expected to affect the degree of clonotype sharing among donors. The genetic and exposure-history diversity represented was limited by the small number of donors. Rarefaction of sorted-subset datasets indicated incomplete sequencing despite the large sequencing depth. Only blood was sampled, and tissue TCR repertoires likely differ from those in blood. Sharing across several donors was observed for around 5% of naive CD4, 3.5% of naive CD8, around 2.5% of memory CD4, and roughly 0.43% of memory CD8 clonotypes.

Donors were healthy HIV-negative adults with no recently reported acute infections or vaccinations. Every donor was a Caucasian adult living in Nashville, Tennessee, USA. CD4+ T cells were enriched through magnetic negative selection, after which naive cells were positively selected on CD45RA and the remaining negative fraction served as the memory subset. Blood was collected by leukapheresis, and PBMCs were isolated by Ficoll-Histopaque density gradient centrifugation and then cryopreserved in liquid nitrogen vapor phase. Analytical flow cytometry was used to check the purity and quantity of every magnetically sorted T cell population. From each sorted fraction, genomic DNA was isolated and quantified by UV absorbance on a Nanodrop 2000c. Using the deep immunoSEQ assay, multiplex PCR amplified TCR CDR3 regions from genomic DNA. Genomic DNA extracted from each cell subset was distributed evenly over all wells of several immunoSEQ 96-well plates, and each plate served as one replicate. Each replicate PCR for sorted subsets received 200 ng genomic DNA, equal to roughly 30,000 T cell genomes. Purified libraries were measured with a Qubit 3.0 fluorometer, size-checked on a Bioanalyzer 2100, and measured again with the KAPA Library Quantification kit. A separate single-read 150-cycle Illumina NextSeq 550 flow cell was used to sequence each immunoSEQ 96-well plate. Per the authors' processing: Because the immunoSEQ output included only junctional sequences and no quality scores, the filtering could not be the same as the filtering used for full-length reads. Sequences were annotated with PyIR, a Python wrapper for IgBLAST v1.9, using IMGT germline references to assign V/J genes and CDR3. Reads were removed for weak V/J assignments (E-value above 1e-6), missing CDR3, stop codons, out-of-frame junctions, or ambiguous translated residues. V3J clonotypes were defined by identical inferred V gene, J gene, and CDR3 amino acid sequence. Percentage overlap between repertoires was computed as shared unique clonotypes divided by the size of the smaller repertoire. Three approaches were used to assess repertoire richness: RTK rarefaction, the Chao1 estimator, and Recon v2.1 estimates of unobserved clonotypes. OLGA was used to compute generation probabilities for all TCRbeta clonotypes that the gDNA method yielded from a few donors. TCRdb's version of the immuneACCESS table is confined to in-frame rearrangements and falls short of the full clone set. An unresolved V gene accounts for under half of the shortfall where checked; the remainder is of unknown origin. From that table come the V and J calls and clone size; the DNA was used to work out D and trimming. In this sample the table shows more than 1 million clones, around 78% of which occur a single time. The ten largest make up more than 0.45% of the sample.

In the case of this clone: Its antigen remains undetermined. Base qualities are missing; no much larger clone stands one base away.

V ends up 1 base short and J 3 bases short, with an unmatched junction base count of 1. The CDR3 has 14 amino acids, counting the end cysteine and phenylalanine. CDR3 DNA only is kept here, 42 bases in frame from base 1. CDR1 SGHDT and CDR2 YYEEEE are derived from the germline V gene. The sequence was obtained from a man aged 18 to 35 in good health. Some clones in this sample may be carry-over from other donors' samples. The source material was memory CD4+ T cells from PBMCs. The cell subset or site label corresponds to: CD45RA-negative fraction. The chain was built from TRBV5-6 and TRBJ2-1, with TRBD2 identical over 7 junction bases. The nucleotide sequence is given as TGTGCCAGCAGCTTGAAGCGGGGCTACAATGAGCAGTTCTTC. It codes for CASSLKRGYNEQFF.